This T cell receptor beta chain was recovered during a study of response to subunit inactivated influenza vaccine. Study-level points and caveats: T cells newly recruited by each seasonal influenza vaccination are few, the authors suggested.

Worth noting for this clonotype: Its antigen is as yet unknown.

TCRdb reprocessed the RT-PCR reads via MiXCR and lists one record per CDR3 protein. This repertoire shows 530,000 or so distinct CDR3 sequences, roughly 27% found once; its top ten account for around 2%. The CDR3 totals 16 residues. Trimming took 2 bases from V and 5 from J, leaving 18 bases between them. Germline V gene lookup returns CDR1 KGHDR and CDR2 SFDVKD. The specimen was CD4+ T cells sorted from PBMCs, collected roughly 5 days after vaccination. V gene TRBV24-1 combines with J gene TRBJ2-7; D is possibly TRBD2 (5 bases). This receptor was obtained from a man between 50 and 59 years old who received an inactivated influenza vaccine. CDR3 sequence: CATSDSGPGFGDEQYF. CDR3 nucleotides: TGTGCCACCAGTGATTCCGGTCCGGGCTTCGGGGACGAGCAGTACTTC.